The 4 T cell receptor beta chains in this list originate from one sample, sequenced in a study of metastatic and nonmetastatic thyroid tumors (TCRdb year 2020). No treatment had been received by any patient before thyroid surgery. Library preparation was by PCR. This sample was sequenced with an Illumina HiSeq 4000. Through fastp at Q25 and MiXCR, TCRdb rebuilt clones from the public reads, retaining in-frame beta chains. Here the sample has 30,000 to 40,000 clones; approximately 16% occur a single time. Clones ranked in the top ten supply under 20% of the sample. Sequencing input: blood. The receptors stem from a male donor with papillary thyroid cancer or a benign thyroid nodule (not recorded which). Some clones in this sample may be carry-over from other donors' samples.

There are many counts of this clone. The chain carries TRBV18 and TRBJ2-1; 12 nucleotides match TRBD1. The CDR3 consists of 15 residues. V gave up 3 bases and J gave up 8 bases; unmatched junction bases: 5. Germline lookup yields CDR1 KGHSH and CDR2 LQKENI. CDR3: CASSPGTGGGYEQFF. In DNA form, the CDR3 reads TGTGCCAGCTCACCCGGGACAGGGGGCGGTTATGAGCAGTTCTTC.

This clone was seen at least ten times. The V call is TRBV20-1, the J call TRBJ2-1; the D gene is possibly TRBD2 (5 bases). The CDR3 covers 12 residues. Trimming left V 5 bases short and J 10 bases short, with 15 bases between. CDR1 is DFQATT, CDR2 SNEGSKA, per germline (reference sequence). The CDR3 bases are TGCAGTGCTCCGCTGGCGGGCAGGGAGCAGTTCTTC. Translating gives CSAPLAGREQFF.

This clone was detected only a few times. The junction differs from germline at one of its ends, possibly a read error. For the CDR3, the DNA is TGTGCCAGCAGTCCGCACAGCACCTCCTACGATCAGTACTTC. Residues: CASSPHSTSYDQYF. The chain employs TRBV6-4 and TRBJ2-7; D is unclear. CDR1 MRHNA and CDR2 SNTAGT come from the germline V gene. This CDR3 comprises 14 residues.

This clone was recorded at least ten times. V gene TRBV30 combines with J gene TRBJ1-2; 9 nucleotides line up with TRBD1. Per germline, CDR1 GTSNPN and CDR2 SVGIG (reference sequence). V shed 4 bases and J 4 bases; nucleotides not matched to a gene: 4. CDR3 length equals 13 residues. CDR3 in DNA: TGTGCCTGGACGACAGGGGGACTCTATGGCTACACCTTC. It yields the protein CAWTTGGLYGYTF.